The rows below give T cell receptor beta chains drawn from one sample of a study of shared clonotypes between healthy human individuals. Libraries were prepared by immunoSEQ multiplex PCR; TCRdb keeps only in-frame clonotypes and omits some of them. The profile shows more than 2 million clones, 90% to 95% of them singletons. The material sequenced was naive CD8+ T cells from PBMCs. Every receptor here comes from a man younger than 35 in good health. Some clones in this sample may be carry-over from other donors' samples. Each CDR3 is given with its conserved first and last residue. Fields, in order: J gene, D gene, V gene, clone size, CDR3 DNA, CDR3 protein. The D gene is left open where the match is weak. Clone size is not always given. Where it is, it says once, few, many or a class for expanded clones.

TRBJ2-7 | . | TRBV30 | . | TGTGCCTGGAGTCGCTCCCGACTCGAGCAGTACTTC | CAWSRSRLEQYF
TRBJ2-5 | TRBD1 | TRBV7-9 | . | TGTGCCAGCAGCCACGGGACAGGAGAAGAGACCCAGTACTTC | CASSHGTGEETQYF
TRBJ1-1 | TRBD1 | TRBV5-1 | once | TGCGCCAGCAGCTATACAGGGGGATACACTGAAGCTTTCTTT | CASSYTGGYTEAFF
TRBJ2-2 | . | TRBV7-2 | . | TGTGCCAGCAGCTTAGGGGTGGGCGTCGGGGAGCTGTTTTTT | CASSLGVGVGELFF
TRBJ2-1 | TRBD1 | TRBV5-1 | once | TGCGCCAGCAGCCAGGCCCTGACAGGGAGAACAGATGAGCAGTTCTTC | CASSQALTGRTDEQFF
TRBJ2-2 | . | TRBV27 | once | TGTGCCAGCAGTTTATACTCCGACACCGGGGAGCTGTTTTTT | CASSLYSDTGELFF
TRBJ2-2 | . | TRBV28 | . | TGTGCCAGCCGACGATACACCGGGGAGCTGTTTTTT | CASRRYTGELFF
TRBJ1-5 | . | TRBV2 | once | TGTGCCAGCAGTGAAGGACAGGTGGTAGTTCAGCCCCAGCATTTT | CASSEGQVVVQPQHF
TRBJ2-6 | . | TRBV30 | . | TGTGCCTGGAGAGAGGACGGGGGGCTTGGGGCCAACGTCCTGACTTTC | CAWREDGGLGANVLTF
TRBJ2-7 | . | TRBV7-9 | . | TGTGCCAGCAGCCCTATACAGCGAAGGGAGCAGTACTTC | CASSPIQRREQYF
TRBJ2-7 | TRBD2 | TRBV10-3 | . | TGTGCCATCAGCGGGACTAGCGGGAGGAGGGTCTACGAGCAGTACTTC | CAISGTSGRRVYEQYF
TRBJ1-4 | . | TRBV4-1 | once | TGCGCCAGCAGCCAAGATTCCAATCTGAGATTGAGGAATGAAAAACTGTTTTTT | CASSQDSNLRLRNEKLFF
TRBJ2-7 | TRBD2 | TRBV27 | . | TGTGCCAGCAGTCCAAATCGACTAGCGGGAGTAGCCGAGCAGTACTTC | CASSPNRLAGVAEQYF
TRBJ1-3 | TRBD1 | TRBV7-9 | . | TGTGCCAGCAGCCTCGACAGGGTGGGAAACACCATATATTTT | CASSLDRVGNTIYF
TRBJ2-2 | . | TRBV6-6 | . | TGTGCCAGCGCGGACACCGGGGAGCTGTTTTTT | CASADTGELFF
TRBJ2-7 | TRBD1 | TRBV28 | . | TGTGCCAGCAGACAAACTCCGGACAGGGGATCCTACGAGCAGTACTTC | CASRQTPDRGSYEQYF
TRBJ1-5 | . | TRBV30 | . | TGTGCCTGGAGCACAGATAGCAATCAGCCCCAGCATTTT | CAWSTDSNQPQHF
TRBJ1-5 | . | TRBV2 | . | TGTGCCAGCAGTGGTGGGGGGGAAGCAGGCCAGCCCCAGCATTTT | CASSGGGEAGQPQHF
TRBJ2-1 | TRBD2 | TRBV9 | . | TGTGCCAGCAGCGCCTCTAGCGGGAGGGATAATGAGCAGTTCTTC | CASSASSGRDNEQFF
TRBJ2-1 | . | TRBV7-2 | . | TGTGCCAGCAGCGTTAGAGAGACGGGCTGGGGAAGCAATGAGCAGTTCTTC | CASSVRETGWGSNEQFF
TRBJ2-3 | . | TRBV27 | . | TGTGCCAGCAGTCTCCTGGAAGCCCAAAGCACAGATACGCAGTATTTT | CASSLLEAQSTDTQYF
TRBJ2-1 | . | TRBV19 | . | TGTGCCAGTAGTCTGGGGGGCTACAATGAGCAGTTCTTC | CASSLGGYNEQFF
TRBJ1-1 | . | TRBV28 | . | TGTGCCAGCAGTTTTTCGACTGAAGCTTTCTTT | CASSFSTEAFF
TRBJ1-5 | . | TRBV27 | . | TGTGCCAGCAGTGTATCGGGCGCTTATAGCAATCAGCCCCAGCATTTT | CASSVSGAYSNQPQHF
TRBJ1-1 | . | TRBV29-1 | . | TGCAGCGCGGTTATGTTGAACACTGAAGCTTTCTTT | CSAVMLNTEAFF
TRBJ2-4 | . | TRBV7-9 | . | TGTGCCAGCAGAGATCCAGACGGCGGAATTTACTTC | CASRDPDGGIYF
TRBJ1-2 | . | TRBV29-1 | . | TGCAGCGTTTTGTTAGGGGACGGGATGTACTATGGCTACACCTTC | CSVLLGDGMYYGYTF
TRBJ2-7 | TRBD1 | TRBV10-3 | . | TGTGCCATCAGGCCGGGACAGGGGGCGAACTCCTACGAGCAGTACTTC | CAIRPGQGANSYEQYF
TRBJ2-1 | TRBD2 | TRBV27 | . | TGTGCCAGCAGTATCTCTAGCGGGGACACCTACAATGAGCAGTTCTTC | CASSISSGDTYNEQFF
TRBJ1-2 | TRBD1 | TRBV5-1 | . | TGCGCCAGCAGCTTGGGACAGGGAGGGTATTCAAATGGCTACACCTTC | CASSLGQGGYSNGYTF
TRBJ2-3 | . | TRBV11-2 | . | TGTGCCAGCAGCTCCTTAGTAAGACTGGTAACTAGCACAGATACGCAGTATTTT | CASSSLVRLVTSTDTQYF
TRBJ2-5 | . | TRBV11-2 | . | TGTGCCAGCAGCTTATGGCAGGGAGAGACCCAGTACTTC | CASSLWQGETQYF
TRBJ2-1 | . | TRBV7-9 | . | TGTGCCAGCAGCTTAGTTGGTTTTGGGGGATCTTTCGATGAGCAGTTCTTC | CASSLVGFGGSFDEQFF
TRBJ1-6 | TRBD1 | TRBV6-6 | . | TGTGCCAGCAGTTACCGACAGGGGCGGAATTCACCCCTCCACTTT | CASSYRQGRNSPLHF
TRBJ2-3 | . | TRBV5-1 | . | TGCGCCAGCAGCCAGCAGGGGGCTAGCGGGAAGGATACGCAGTATTTT | CASSQQGASGKDTQYF
TRBJ2-6 | TRBD2 | TRBV10-3 | . | TGTGCCATCAGTGAGATCTTCCTCCAGTCGGGAGGGCAGTTTGGGGCCAACGTCCTGACTTTC | CAISEIFLQSGGQFGANVLTF
TRBJ2-1 | TRBD2 | TRBV7-9 | . | TGTGCCAGCAGCTCCGGACTAGCGGGCCCGAGAAAACAGTTCTTC | CASSSGLAGPRKQFF
TRBJ2-7 | . | TRBV11-2 | . | TGTGCCAGCAGCTTCACGCAGGACTACGAGCAGTACTTC | CASSFTQDYEQYF
TRBJ1-3 | TRBD1 | TRBV10-2 | once | TGCGCCAGCAGTGATCGGACAGGGCTCGGAAACACCATATATTTT | CASSDRTGLGNTIYF
TRBJ2-7 | TRBD1 | TRBV27 | . | TGTGCCAGCAGTTTCGACCGGGACAGGGGGTCCTACGAGCAGTACTTC | CASSFDRDRGSYEQYF
TRBJ2-7 | TRBD1 | TRBV6-5 | . | TGTGCCAGCAAAGGGGGCCCTAGGGACGAGCAGTACTTC | CASKGGPRDEQYF
TRBJ1-1 | . | TRBV27 | . | TGTGCCAGCAGTTTGCCAGGGTCTAAGACTGAAGCTTTCTTT | CASSLPGSKTEAFF
TRBJ2-1 | . | TRBV21-1 | . | TGTGCCAGCAGCAAGGGTTCCGGGACAGGGTCTTCCAATGAGCAGTTCTTC | CASSKGSGTGSSNEQFF
TRBJ2-1 | . | TRBV2 | once | TGTGCCAGCAGTGATAGCAGGGGCGTGAATGAGCAGTTCTTC | CASSDSRGVNEQFF
TRBJ2-1 | . | TRBV11-2 | . | TGTGCCAGCAGCTCAGAGAGGTGGAATCACTACAATGAGCAGTTCTTC | CASSSERWNHYNEQFF
TRBJ1-5 | . | TRBV28 | . | TGTGCCAGCAGTTTGGGTCAGGGCAATCAGCCCCAGCATTTT | CASSLGQGNQPQHF
TRBJ2-3 | TRBD2 | TRBV4-1 | . | TGCGCCAGCAGCCAAGGGACTAGCGGGAGCACGCAGTATTTT | CASSQGTSGSTQYF
TRBJ2-2 | . | TRBV27 | . | TGTGCCAGCAGTTTACAGGGGCCCGGGGAGCTGTTTTTT | CASSLQGPGELFF
TRBJ2-5 | . | TRBV5-6 | . | TGTGCCAGCAGCTTAGGCACCAACCAAGAGACCCAGTACTTC | CASSLGTNQETQYF
TRBJ2-7 | . | TRBV7-2 | once | TGTGCCAGCAGCTTAACGACGAGCTCCTACGAGCAGTACTTC | CASSLTTSSYEQYF
TRBJ2-3 | . | TRBV13 | . | TGTGCCAGCAGCTTAGGCCGCACAGATACGCAGTATTTT | CASSLGRTDTQYF